The rows below give T cell receptor beta chains drawn from one sample of a study of response to subunit inactivated influenza vaccine. MiXCR was run by TCRdb on the RT-PCR reads, yielding one entry per CDR3 protein. The data hold roughly 540,000 distinct CDR3 sequences, with 20% to 25% observed a single time. The sample was also reused in another study, on T cells expressing NK-cell markers.

The starting material was CD4+ T cells sorted from PBMCs, obtained 11 to 12 days after vaccination. Every receptor here comes from a man aged 45-65 years who received an inactivated influenza vaccine. Each CDR3 is given with its conserved first and last residue. The D gene is left open where the match is weak. Expanded clones are given a class, and other clones once, few, many or no size at all.

d_call | clone_size | j_call | v_call | cdr3_length | cdr3_nt | cdr3_aa
NA | NA | TRBJ1-3 | TRBV5-1 | 15 | TGCGCCAGCAGCTCGGGACAATTTTCTGGAAACACCATATATTTT | CASSSGQFSGNTIYF
NA | once | TRBJ1-5 | TRBV7-2 | 14 | TGTGCCAGCAGCTTAGGGGGGGCGACCCAGCCCCAGCATTTT | CASSLGGATQPQHF
TRBD2 | NA | TRBJ2-1 | TRBV10-3 | 17 | TGTGCCATCAGTCCTTATTCACTAGCGGGAGGGCCAAGTGAGCAGTTCTTC | CAISPYSLAGGPSEQFF
NA | many | TRBJ2-2 | TRBV29-1 | 14 | TGCAGCGTTGAAGGGCAGGAGTACACCGGGGAGCTGTTTTTT | CSVEGQEYTGELFF
NA | few | TRBJ2-2 | TRBV28 | 13 | TGTGCCAGCGGTCCGGCGAACACCGGGGAGCTGTTTTTT | CASGPANTGELFF
TRBD2 | NA | TRBJ2-1 | TRBV20-1 | 15 | TGCAGTGCGGTTAGCGGGAGGGTGTCCTACAATGAGCAGTTCTTC | CSAVSGRVSYNEQFF
NA | few | TRBJ1-4 | TRBV5-6 | 15 | TGTGCCAGCAGCTTTCTTAACAGACAAAATGAAAAACTGTTTTTT | CASSFLNRQNEKLFF
NA | NA | TRBJ1-2 | TRBV29-1 | 13 | TGCAGCGTTACGAAGAGAGCTAACTGTGGCTACACCTTC | CSVTKRANCGYTF
TRBD2 | NA | TRBJ2-1 | TRBV5-5 | 18 | TGTGCCAGCAGCTTGGGACTAGCGGCCACGAGCTCCTACAATGAGCAGTTCTTC | CASSLGLAATSSYNEQFF
TRBD2 | few | TRBJ2-7 | TRBV10-3 | 15 | TGTGCCATCAGTGACGCGGGAGCCTTCTCCTACGAGCAGTACTTC | CAISDAGAFSYEQYF
NA | many | TRBJ1-3 | TRBV20-1 | 15 | TGCAGTGCTAGAAGTCAGGGAGAAGTTGGAAACACCATATATTTT | CSARSQGEVGNTIYF
NA | NA | TRBJ2-5 | TRBV5-1 | 15 | TGCGCCAGCAACGGGGAGGGGGGCCCGTCGGAGACCCAGTACTTC | CASNGEGGPSETQYF
TRBD1 | NA | TRBJ2-5 | TRBV7-2 | 15 | TGTGCCAGCAGCCCTAACCGGGACAGCCCGGAGACCCAGTACTTC | CASSPNRDSPETQYF
NA | few | TRBJ2-1 | TRBV6-2/TRBV6-3 | 12 | TGTGCCAGCAGTTACTCGGGCAGGGAGCAGTTCTTC | CASSYSGREQFF
NA | few | TRBJ2-1 | TRBV7-9 | 16 | TGTGCCAGCAGCTCTTGGCTAGGGTCTGGCCGCAATGAGCAGTTCTTC | CASSSWLGSGRNEQFF
TRBD1 | NA | TRBJ1-2 | TRBV6-5 | 17 | TGTGCCAGCAGTTACTCGGAAAGAACAGGGGCGGGCTATGGCTACACCTTC | CASSYSERTGAGYGYTF
TRBD1 | NA | TRBJ1-2 | TRBV4-3 | 15 | TGCGCCAGCAGCCTTTTTTCAGGGGGGGTCTATGGCTACACCTTC | CASSLFSGGVYGYTF
NA | many | TRBJ2-1 | TRBV7-2 | 13 | TGTGCCAGCAGCCGGGGATCCTACAATGAGCAGTTCTTC | CASSRGSYNEQFF
NA | NA | TRBJ2-1 | TRBV5-1 | 14 | TGCGCCAGCAGCTCCATGGGGACCTACAATGAGCAGTTCTTC | CASSSMGTYNEQFF
TRBD1 | few | TRBJ2-1 | TRBV7-2 | 15 | TGTGCCAGCAGCTTAGTACAGGGGCCGAACAATGAGCAGTTCTTC | CASSLVQGPNNEQFF
NA | NA | TRBJ2-2 | TRBV12-3/TRBV12-4 | 15 | TGTGCCAGCACCGGATCTACCACGAACACCGGGGAGCTGTTTTTT | CASTGSTTNTGELFF
TRBD1 | once | TRBJ1-1 | TRBV28 | 15 | TGTGCCAGCAGTTACCCGACAGGGTTGAACACTGAAGCTTTCTTT | CASSYPTGLNTEAFF
NA | many | TRBJ2-2 | TRBV20-1 | 15 | TGCAGTGCTAGTCTAGACGGGCAGGACGCCGGGGAGCTGTTTTTT | CSASLDGQDAGELFF
TRBD2 | many | TRBJ2-3 | TRBV5-1 | 16 | TGCGCCAGCAGCCCCGGGACTAGCGGGAGCACAGATACGCAGTATTTT | CASSPGTSGSTDTQYF
NA | NA | TRBJ2-3 | TRBV20-1 | 15 | TGCAGTGCTAGCAAGGCCGGACCTAGCACAGATACGCAGTATTTT | CSASKAGPSTDTQYF